One and the same sample provided the 10 T cell receptor beta chains below, sequenced in a study of blood T cell repertoires in COVID-19. Libraries were prepared by immunoSEQ multiplex PCR; TCRdb keeps only in-frame clonotypes and omits some of them. The sample includes some 200,000 clones, about 80% of them seen just once. The sequencing input was peripheral blood. The receptors shown here come from a woman aged 70-85 years with acute or convalescent COVID-19.

J is TRBJ2-5 and V is TRBV24-1; 8 bases map to TRBD2. The CDR3 length is 15 residues. Trimming cost V 6 bases and J 1 base; bases outside gene matches: 6. CDR1 KGHDR and CDR2 SFDVKD come from the germline V gene. CDR3 DNA sequence: TGTGCCACCAGTATTTCGGGACTAGGCCAAGAGACCCAGTACTTC. It codes for CATSISGLGQETQYF.

The chain combines TRBV7-2 with TRBJ2-3, with 14 bases aligning to TRBD2. The germline V gene has CDR1 SGHTA and CDR2 FQGNSA. J lost 6 bases, V lost 5 bases, and 7 bases had no gene match. This CDR3 has 16 amino acids. The CDR3 loop reads CASSKGLAGGGDTQYF. In DNA, the CDR3 is TGTGCCAGCAGCAAAGGACTAGCGGGAGGAGGGGATACGCAGTATTTT.

This clone was seen a handful of times. V is TRBV11-2 and J is TRBJ1-6; TRBD1 matches at 9 bases. Germline CDR1 is SGHAT and CDR2 is FQNNGV. The CDR3 length is 15 residues. V shed 3 bases and J 8 bases; nucleotides not matched to a gene: 5. CDR3 sequence reads: CASSLTGQGHSPLHF. The CDR3 nucleotides are TGTGCCAGCAGCTTGACCGGACAGGGGCATTCACCCCTCCACTTT.

The chain links TRBV6-6 to TRBJ2-1, with 13 nucleotides matching TRBD2. Germline assignment: CDR1 MNHNY and CDR2 SVGAGI (reference sequence). Trimming cost V 5 bases and J 7 bases; bases outside gene matches: 32. This CDR3 comprises 24 residues. DNA of the CDR3: TGTGCCAGCAGTCCCTCACTAGCGGGAGGGCCCGGATCTTCTCTTAATCCGCGACTGAATGAGCAGTTCTTC. This translates into CASSPSLAGGPGSSLNPRLNEQFF.

The count of this clone is one. This chain uses TRBV5-1 with TRBJ1-2, with D uncertain. Germline V gene sequence: CDR1 SGHRS, CDR2 YFSETQ. This CDR3 has 14 amino acids. V lost 0 bases and J lost 5, with 11 bases in between. The CDR3 sequence: CASSLVNGDYGYTF. In DNA form, the CDR3 reads TGCGCCAGCAGCTTGGTAAACGGAGATTATGGCTACACCTTC. Full variable domain (missing parts from reference TRBV5-1 and TRBJ1-2): KAGVTQTPRYLIKTRGQQVTLSCSPISGHRSVSWYQQTPGQGLQFLFEYFSETQRNKGNFPGRFSGRQFSNSRSEMNVSTLELGDSALYLCASSLVNGDYGYTFGSGTRLTVV.

V is TRBV4-1 and J is TRBJ2-5; D perhaps matches TRBD2 (6 bases). The V gene's germline CDR1 is MGHRA and CDR2 YSYEKL. The CDR3 contains 14 residues. The germline V and J ends were trimmed by 1 base and 6 bases, with 12 bases remaining between them. As DNA, the CDR3 is TGCGCCAGCAGCCAAGTCGGGAGCGCACAGACCCAGTACTTC. Protein: CASSQVGSAQTQYF.

The V and J genes are TRBV2 and TRBJ2-1, with TRBD2 matching over 8 bases. Germline V gene data show CDR1 as SNHLY and CDR2 as FYNNEI. V gave up 5 bases and J gave up 3 bases; unmatched junction bases: 6. CDR3 length: 15 residues. As DNA, the CDR3 is TGTGCCAGCAGTTTTAGCGGGATAAACTACAATGAGCAGTTCTTC. Translated, it gives CASSFSGINYNEQFF. The variable domain in full, with the rest retrieved from reference TRBV2 and TRBJ2-1, is EPEVTQTPSHQVTQMGQEVILRCVPISNHLYFYWYRQILGQKVEFLVSFYNNEISEKSEIFDDQFSVERPDGSNFTLKIRSTKLEDSAMYFCASSFSGINYNEQFFGPGTRLTVL.

This chain links TRBV18 with TRBJ2-1; 8 bases map to TRBD2. This CDR3 spans 14 amino acids. Per the germline V gene, CDR1 is KGHSH and CDR2 is LQKENI. Losses at the gene ends were 2 bases for V and 4 bases for J; bases not matched to a gene: 1. CDR3 nucleotides: TGTGCCAGCTCACCAGAGCGGGGGTACAATGAGCAGTTCTTC. Its translation: CASSPERGYNEQFF.

This clone was counted a single time. V gene TRBV7-3 combines with J gene TRBJ1-1; D is perhaps TRBD1 (5 bases). V was trimmed by 2 bases and J by 1 base, leaving 8 bases between them. Looked up from germline, CDR1 is SGHTA and CDR2 is FQGTGA. The CDR3 consists of 14 residues. Here the CDR3 reads CASSLLGGNTEAFF. The CDR3 DNA is TGTGCCAGCAGCTTATTGGGGGGGAACACTGAAGCTTTCTTT.

This clone was counted a few times. The DNA for the CDR3 is TGTGCCATCGGGGCTACCCACACCGGGGAGCTGTTTTTT. Translated, it gives CAIGATHTGELFF. This chain connects TRBV10-3 to TRBJ2-2; the D gene is possibly TRBD1 (5 bases). V lost 8 bases and J 3 bases, leaving 10 bases between the germline ends. The CDR3 contains 13 residues. Looked up from germline, CDR1 is ENHRY and CDR2 is SYGVKD.